The source of this TCR beta chain is a study of Ad26.COV2.S vaccination and SARS-CoV-2 variants. The V end was cut by 0 bases, the J end by 5 bases, with 8 bases between. The CDR3 is made up of 13 amino acids. Germline V gene lookup returns CDR1 WSHSY and CDR2 SAAADI. Whole-study findings and limits: Spike-specific TCR breadth was greater in vaccine than placebo recipients.

Profiling relied on immunoSEQ multiplex PCR, and the TCRdb table lists in-frame clones only, not all of them. The sample yields about 350,000 clones, 88% seen once. Notes on this clone: No antigen is known for it.

Regarding treatment: some 19 received Ad26.COV2.S at low or high dose, single or two shots; 5 received placebo; per-sample allocation not given. Collection of samples fell on day 63 after the first vaccine or placebo injection. Aged 18-55 years, donor was enrolled in Boston around 2020. The genes are TRBV10-2 and TRBJ2-7, with unresolved D. Sample: peripheral blood, taken in a trial of Ad26.COV2.S vaccine versus placebo. The sequence derives from a person aged 18-65 years who received the Ad26.COV2.S COVID-19 vaccine or a placebo. The CDR3: CASSESWSDEQYF. The CDR3 DNA reads TGCGCCAGCAGTGAGTCATGGAGCGACGAGCAGTACTTC.